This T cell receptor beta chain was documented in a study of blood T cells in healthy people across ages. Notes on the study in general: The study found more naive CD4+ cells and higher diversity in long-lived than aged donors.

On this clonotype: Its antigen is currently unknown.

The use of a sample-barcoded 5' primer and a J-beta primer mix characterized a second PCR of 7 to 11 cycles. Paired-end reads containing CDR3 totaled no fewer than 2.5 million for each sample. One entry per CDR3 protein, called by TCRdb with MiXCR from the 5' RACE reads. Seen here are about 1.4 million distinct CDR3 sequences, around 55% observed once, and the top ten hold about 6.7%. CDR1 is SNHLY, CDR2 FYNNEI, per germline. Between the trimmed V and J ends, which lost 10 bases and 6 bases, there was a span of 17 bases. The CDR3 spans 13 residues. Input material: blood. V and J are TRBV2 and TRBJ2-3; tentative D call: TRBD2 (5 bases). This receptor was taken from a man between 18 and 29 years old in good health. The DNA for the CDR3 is TGTGCCAAGACGGAAGAGGGCAGGGATACGCAGTATTTT. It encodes CAKTEEGRDTQYF.